This T cell receptor beta chain was captured by sequencing in a study of PD-1 blockade in classical Hodgkin lymphoma. Turning to the study itself: Each patient was given nivolumab 3 mg/kg through a vein every 2 weeks.

The assay was immunoSEQ multiplex PCR, and TCRdb's table has in-frame clones only and misses some. The sample has tens of thousands of clones, around three quarters seen once; the top ten hold less than 4.5%. CDR3 size: 19 residues. Looked up from germline, CDR1 is SGHAT and CDR2 is FQNNGV. Losses at the gene ends were 5 bases for V and 4 bases for J; bases not matched to a gene: 12. Each patient's relapse followed autologous stem cell transplantation, and brentuximab vedotin exposure varied. The receptor comes from a human donor with classical Hodgkin lymphoma. The chain has TRBV11-2 and TRBJ2-6; 12 nucleotides agree with TRBD1. Material: peripheral blood mononuclear cells (PBMCs), obtained before the second cycle of nivolumab. CDR3 sequence reads: CASSPKLGQGASGANVLTF. The CDR3 DNA reads TGTGCCAGCAGCCCAAAACTGGGACAGGGGGCTTCCGGGGCCAACGTCCTGACTTTC.